This T cell receptor beta chain originates from a study of patients and donors after allogeneic stem cell transplantation. Trimming pared 2 bases from V and 1 base from J, leaving 13 bases between. The germline gives CDR1 LGHNA, CDR2 YSLEER. The CDR3 spans 16 residues. Via MiXCR, TCRdb re-called the RT-PCR reads, giving one row per CDR3 protein. This table has approximately 200,000 distinct CDR3 sequences, 35% to 45% appearing once. Sequencing was performed on blood, either unsorted or a sorted T cell fraction (not recorded which). This clonotype originated in a human donor who was either an allogeneic HSCT recipient or a stem cell or donor lymphocyte infusion donor (not recorded which). It is not recorded whose cells these are; they may come from a transplant donor. This sequence joins TRBV4-3 and TRBJ2-3; D is possibly TRBD2 (6 bases). The CDR3 sequence is CASSQLRRDGTDTQYF. The CDR3 DNA sequence: TGCGCCAGCAGCCAACTTCGGCGGGACGGCACAGATACGCAGTATTTT.